This T cell receptor beta chain emerged from a study of OX40 agonist ivuxolimab in advanced cancers. Study at large: Those treated in dose escalation had hepatocellular carcinoma, melanoma, renal cell cancer or head and neck cancer.

Anyone with autoimmune disease history or systemic immunosuppression was excluded. Assay used: immunoSEQ multiplex PCR; TCRdb lists only in-frame clones, some missing. The data contain 40,000 to 55,000 clones, 80% to 90% of them singletons. The TCR was taken from an adult with an advanced solid tumor such as melanoma, head and neck, liver or kidney cancer. Specimen: CD4+ or CD8+ T cells sorted from blood, collected in a trial of the OX40 agonist ivuxolimab.

DNA of the CDR3: TGTGCCAGCAGCCGACTAGCGGGAGAAGATACGCAGTATTTT. It codes for CASSRLAGEDTQYF. The V call is TRBV4-2, the J call TRBJ2-3; 12 bases line up with TRBD2. Germline V lookup: CDR1 LGHNA, CDR2 YNFKEQ. V trimming: 4 bases; J trimming: 5 bases; junction bases outside the gene matches: 1. The CDR3 is 14 residues long.